This T cell receptor (beta chain) originates from a study of blood T cell repertoires in COVID-19. Whole-study context: Sources were T cells, B-cell-depleted T cells, or PBMCs; the material itself was cDNA or gDNA.

As originally analysed: Amplification of reference gene primers provided the estimated nucleated cell counts. Some clones are missing from TCRdb's copy, which holds only in-frame ones; the method was immunoSEQ multiplex PCR. That table supplies the V and J calls and clone size; D and trimming were determined from the DNA. This sample has 380,000 or so clones, with roughly 86% found just once. Trimming at V came to 5 bases and at J to 8 bases, leaving 6 bases not matched to a gene. Germline lookup yields CDR1 MNHEY and CDR2 SMNVEV (reference sequence). This CDR3 has 14 amino acids. In this sample, this clone turned up once.

The sample was peripheral blood. The chain carries TRBV27 and TRBJ1-3; TRBD1 agrees at 10 bases. The receptor comes from a human donor with acute or convalescent COVID-19. The donor label of this sample is uncertain. The CDR3 here is CASSPGQGWDTIYF. In DNA, the CDR3 is TGTGCCAGCAGTCCGGGACAGGGGTGGGACACCATATATTTT.